This T cell receptor beta chain was sequenced in a study of control samples from healthy donors and cancer patients. Sequencing was performed with immunoSEQ multiplex PCR; in TCRdb, only in-frame clones are kept and a portion is missing. The repertoire holds some 71,000 clones, with about nine tenths as singletons. V was trimmed by 6 bases and J by 0 bases, leaving 11 bases between them. The CDR3 consists of 15 residues. Per germline, CDR1 SNHLY and CDR2 FYNNEI. This TCR was recovered from a woman aged 50 to 60 with colorectal cancer. Sequenced material: PBMCs. This rearrangement joins TRBV2 to TRBJ1-4, with a possible D match to TRBD1 (6 bases). This chain's CDR3 is CASRATGSTNEKLFF. The CDR3 nucleotides read TGTGCCAGCAGGGCGACAGGTTCAACTAATGAAAAACTGTTTTTT.